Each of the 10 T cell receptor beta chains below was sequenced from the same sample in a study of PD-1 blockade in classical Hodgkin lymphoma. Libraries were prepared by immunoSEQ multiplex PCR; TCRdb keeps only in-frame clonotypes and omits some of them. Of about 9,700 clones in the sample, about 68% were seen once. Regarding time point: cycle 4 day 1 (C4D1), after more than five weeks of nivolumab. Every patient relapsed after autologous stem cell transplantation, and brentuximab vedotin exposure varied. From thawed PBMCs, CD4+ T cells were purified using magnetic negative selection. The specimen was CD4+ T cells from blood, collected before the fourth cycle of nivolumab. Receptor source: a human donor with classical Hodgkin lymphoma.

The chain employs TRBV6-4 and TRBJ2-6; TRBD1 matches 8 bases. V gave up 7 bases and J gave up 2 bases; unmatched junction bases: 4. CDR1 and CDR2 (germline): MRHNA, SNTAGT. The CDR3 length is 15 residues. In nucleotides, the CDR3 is TGTGCCAGCAACAGGACAGGGCCTGGGGCCAACGTCCTGACTTTC. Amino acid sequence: CASNRTGPGANVLTF.

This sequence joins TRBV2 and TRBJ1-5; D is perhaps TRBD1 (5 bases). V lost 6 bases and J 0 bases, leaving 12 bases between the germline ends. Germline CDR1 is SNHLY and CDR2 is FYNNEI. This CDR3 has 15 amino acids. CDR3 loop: CASRGHQVSNQPQHF. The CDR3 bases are TGTGCCAGCAGGGGGCACCAGGTTAGCAATCAGCCCCAGCATTTT.

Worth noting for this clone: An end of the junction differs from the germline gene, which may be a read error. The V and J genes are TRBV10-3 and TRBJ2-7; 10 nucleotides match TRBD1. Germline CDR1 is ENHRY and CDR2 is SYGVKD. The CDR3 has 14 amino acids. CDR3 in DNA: TGTGCCATCAGTGGTGGACAGGGGGATAGGAACCTGATCTTC. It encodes CAISGGQGDRNLIF.

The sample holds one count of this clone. CDR3: CASSQDGRVEGYTF. The CDR3 coding sequence is TGTGCCAGCAGCCAAGACGGCAGGGTGGAAGGCTACACCTTC. This chain connects TRBV4-2 to TRBJ1-2; tentative D call: TRBD1 (5 bases). V was clipped by 0 bases and J by 8 bases, with 13 bases between them. Germline V gene lookup returns CDR1 LGHNA and CDR2 YNFKEQ. There are 14 residues in the CDR3.

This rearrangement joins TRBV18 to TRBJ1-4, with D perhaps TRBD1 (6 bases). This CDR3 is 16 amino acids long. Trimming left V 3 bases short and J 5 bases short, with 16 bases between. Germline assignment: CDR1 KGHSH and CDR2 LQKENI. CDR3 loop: CASSPGPGETNEKLFF. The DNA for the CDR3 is TGTGCCAGCTCACCCGGTCCAGGGGAGACGAATGAAAAACTGTTTTTT.

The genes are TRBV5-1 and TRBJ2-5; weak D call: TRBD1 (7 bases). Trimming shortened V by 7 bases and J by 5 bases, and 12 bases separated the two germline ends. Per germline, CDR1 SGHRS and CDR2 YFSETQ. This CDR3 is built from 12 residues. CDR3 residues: CASQGGFETQYF. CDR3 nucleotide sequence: TGCGCCAGCCAGGGGGGTTTCGAGACCCAGTACTTC. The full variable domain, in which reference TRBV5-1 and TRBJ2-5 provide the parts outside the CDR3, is KAGVTQTPRYLIKTRGQQVTLSCSPISGHRSVSWYQQTPGQGLQFLFEYFSETQRNKGNFPGRFSGRQFSNSRSEMNVSTLELGDSALYLCASQGGFETQYFGPGTRLLVL.

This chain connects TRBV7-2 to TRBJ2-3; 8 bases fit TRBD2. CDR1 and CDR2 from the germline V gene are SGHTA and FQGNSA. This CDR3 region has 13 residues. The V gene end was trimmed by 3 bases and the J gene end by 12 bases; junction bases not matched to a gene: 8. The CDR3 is CASSFSGGGSQYF. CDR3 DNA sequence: TGTGCCAGCAGCTTTTCTGGCGGGGGGTCCCAGTATTTT. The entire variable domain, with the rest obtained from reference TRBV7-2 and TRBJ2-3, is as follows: GAGVSQSPSNKVTEKGKDVELRCDPISGHTALYWYRQSLGQGLEFLIYFQGNSAPDKSGLPSDRFSAERTGGSVSTLTIQRTQQEDSAVYLCASSFSGGGSQYFGPGTRLTVL.

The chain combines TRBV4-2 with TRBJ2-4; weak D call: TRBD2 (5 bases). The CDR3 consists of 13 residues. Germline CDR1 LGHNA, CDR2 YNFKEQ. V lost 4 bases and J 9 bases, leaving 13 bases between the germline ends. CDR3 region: CASSRAVEVIQYF. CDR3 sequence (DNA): TGTGCCAGCAGCCGAGCAGTGGAGGTCATTCAGTACTTC.

CDR3: CSGTPGEGEKLFF. In DNA, the CDR3 is TGCAGCGGGACCCCCGGGGAGGGAGAAAAACTGTTTTTT. This chain connects TRBV29-1 to TRBJ1-4; D remains unclear. CDR3 size: 13 residues. The V gene's germline CDR1 is SQVTM and CDR2 ANQGSEA. V was cut by 7 bases and J by 8 bases, with 17 bases left in between.

The CDR3 loop reads CASSTQTRKSNQPQHF. CDR3 bases: TGTGCCAGCAGTACACAGACACGGAAAAGCAATCAGCCCCAGCATTTT. This chain connects TRBV28 to TRBJ1-5; unclear D gene. V lost 5 bases to trimming and J lost 1 base, with 15 bases between them. This CDR3 spans 16 amino acids. Germline V gene sequence: CDR1 MDHEN, CDR2 SYDVKM.